The rows below give T cell receptor beta chains drawn from one sample of a study of T cell responses to AZD1222 COVID-19 vaccine. Clones were read by immunoSEQ multiplex PCR, and TCRdb kept only the in-frame ones, dropping some. The table lists some 150,000 clones, 90% of them singletons. Sequences were derived from peripheral blood, sampled 28 days after the second AZD1222 dose. The receptors derive from an adult who received the AZD1222 COVID-19 vaccine. Each CDR3 is given with its conserved first and last residue. Each record gives: CDR3 DNA, CDR3 protein, V gene, J gene, clone size, D gene. D genes are given only for firm matches. Some rows mark clone size as missing; the rest say once, few, many or name a class of expanded clone.

DNA: TGTGCCAGCAGCTTGGAAGGGATGGGGGGAGGTTCACCCCTCCACTTT; CDR3: CASSLEGMGGGSPLHF; V: TRBV5-6; J: TRBJ1-6; size: NA; D: NA
DNA: TGTGCCAGCTCACCCTTCACTATTAATGAGCAGTTCTTC; CDR3: CASSPFTINEQFF; V: TRBV18; J: TRBJ2-1; size: NA; D: NA
DNA: TGTGCCCCCTCGGGGGGTGGGAGGGAGACCCAGTACTTC; CDR3: CAPSGGGRETQYF; V: TRBV14; J: TRBJ2-5; size: once; D: TRBD2
DNA: TGTGCCAGTAGTCTCTTCAGGGGAACTGAAGCTTTCTTT; CDR3: CASSLFRGTEAFF; V: TRBV19; J: TRBJ1-1; size: once; D: NA
DNA: TGTGCCAGCAGTACGGCAAGTCAATACGAGCAGTACTTC; CDR3: CASSTASQYEQYF; V: TRBV2; J: TRBJ2-7; size: NA; D: NA
DNA: TGTGCCAGCAGCTTAGGGAGGGGAGCGATCTACGAGCAGTACTTC; CDR3: CASSLGRGAIYEQYF; V: TRBV7-8; J: TRBJ2-7; size: NA; D: NA
DNA: TGTGCCAGCAGCAACCGACTAGCGGGACGCACAGATACGCAGTATTTT; CDR3: CASSNRLAGRTDTQYF; V: TRBV7-2; J: TRBJ2-3; size: NA; D: TRBD2
DNA: TGTGCCAGCGGGACCCTCCTTTTAGGGAACACTGAAGCTTTCTTT; CDR3: CASGTLLLGNTEAFF; V: TRBV19; J: TRBJ1-1; size: NA; D: NA
DNA: TGTGCCAGCAGCTTAGTTTGGGGGAGCTCCTATAATTCACCCCTCCACTTT; CDR3: CASSLVWGSSYNSPLHF; V: TRBV7-8; J: TRBJ1-6; size: NA; D: NA
DNA: TGTGCCAGCAGCTGGACAGAATCCAACTACGAGCAGTACTTC; CDR3: CASSWTESNYEQYF; V: TRBV5-6; J: TRBJ2-7; size: NA; D: NA
DNA: TGTGCCAGCAGCCCTGGACTCTCTGGAAACACCATATATTTT; CDR3: CASSPGLSGNTIYF; V: TRBV13; J: TRBJ1-3; size: few; D: NA
DNA: TGTGCCAGCAGCCAGGGACCTCTAGCGGGAGGCCTCGGCACCGGGGAGCTGTTTTTT; CDR3: CASSQGPLAGGLGTGELFF; V: TRBV4-2; J: TRBJ2-2; size: NA; D: TRBD2
DNA: TGTGCCAGCAGCCCCAGGGACGGTGAGCAGTTCTTC; CDR3: CASSPRDGEQFF; V: TRBV11-3; J: TRBJ2-1; size: NA; D: NA
DNA: TGTGCCAGCAGCTCCGGGGAGTACAATGAGCAGTTCTTC; CDR3: CASSSGEYNEQFF; V: TRBV7-9; J: TRBJ2-1; size: few; D: NA
DNA: TGCGCCAGCAGCATCTACGATGGGGAGCAGTTCTTC; CDR3: CASSIYDGEQFF; V: TRBV5-1; J: TRBJ2-1; size: NA; D: NA
DNA: TGTGCCAGCAGCTTGGGGGACAGGGCGAACACTGAAGCTTTCTTT; CDR3: CASSLGDRANTEAFF; V: TRBV5-8; J: TRBJ1-1; size: NA; D: TRBD1
DNA: TGTGCCAGCAGCCTAGGGCATGAGCAGTTCTTC; CDR3: CASSLGHEQFF; V: TRBV11-3; J: TRBJ2-1; size: NA; D: NA
DNA: TGTGCCATAAGCCGGGAAGGGAGCTCCTACAATGAGCAGTTCTTC; CDR3: CAISREGSSYNEQFF; V: TRBV15; J: TRBJ2-1; size: NA; D: NA
DNA: TGTGCCAGCAGTTTCCAGGGCACTAATGAAAAACTGTTTTTT; CDR3: CASSFQGTNEKLFF; V: TRBV28; J: TRBJ1-4; size: NA; D: NA
DNA: TGTGCCAGCAGCGGGCAGTCGAACACCGGGGAGCTGTTTTTT; CDR3: CASSGQSNTGELFF; V: TRBV9; J: TRBJ2-2; size: NA; D: NA
DNA: TGTGCCAGCAGTGATTCCCCACCGAATAGCAATCAGCCCCAGCATTTT; CDR3: CASSDSPPNSNQPQHF; V: TRBV2; J: TRBJ1-5; size: NA; D: NA
DNA: TGTGCCAGCAGTTTGGTAATAGCGAACGCAGATACGCAGTATTTT; CDR3: CASSLVIANADTQYF; V: TRBV28; J: TRBJ2-3; size: NA; D: NA
DNA: TGTGCCAGCTCACCACCGGGAGGGGTCGAGCAGTACTTC; CDR3: CASSPPGGVEQYF; V: TRBV18; J: TRBJ2-7; size: NA; D: TRBD2
DNA: TGCGCCAGCAGCGCGAGACCTTCAACTAATGAAAAACTGTTTTTT; CDR3: CASSARPSTNEKLFF; V: TRBV5-1; J: TRBJ1-4; size: NA; D: NA
DNA: TGTGCCAGCAGCCCGGCCGGCGGGGGTAGAGACTATGGCTACACCTTC; CDR3: CASSPAGGGRDYGYTF; V: TRBV11-2; J: TRBJ1-2; size: NA; D: NA
DNA: TGCAGCCTAGGTGGGCCCGGTGAAGCTTTCTTT; CDR3: CSLGGPGEAFF; V: TRBV29-1; J: TRBJ1-1; size: once; D: NA
DNA: TGCGCCAGCAGCCAAGATTTGTATGGGGTAGCGGGGGGGCGAGAGACCCAGTACTTC; CDR3: CASSQDLYGVAGGRETQYF; V: TRBV4-1; J: TRBJ2-5; size: NA; D: TRBD2
DNA: TGTGCCAGCAGTTACCTTCGTGGAGGTTCACCCCTCCACTTT; CDR3: CASSYLRGGSPLHF; V: TRBV6-2/TRBV6-3; J: TRBJ1-6; size: NA; D: NA
DNA: TGTGCCAGCAGCTTAGAGGGATTTACTGAAGCTTTCTTT; CDR3: CASSLEGFTEAFF; V: TRBV5-4; J: TRBJ1-1; size: NA; D: NA
DNA: TGTGCCAGCAGCTCCGTAGCGGGGCCCTACAATGAGCAGTTCTTC; CDR3: CASSSVAGPYNEQFF; V: TRBV11-2; J: TRBJ2-1; size: NA; D: TRBD2
DNA: TGTGCCAGCAGTTACGTCGCGGGGGAGCAGTACTTC; CDR3: CASSYVAGEQYF; V: TRBV6-2/TRBV6-3; J: TRBJ2-7; size: NA; D: NA
DNA: TGTGCCAGCTCAACGGGGCACTATGGCTACACCTTC; CDR3: CASSTGHYGYTF; V: TRBV28; J: TRBJ1-2; size: NA; D: NA
DNA: TGTGCCAGCAGCCGGGGGGCTTGGGGAACAAACACTGAAGCTTTCTTT; CDR3: CASSRGAWGTNTEAFF; V: TRBV3-1/TRBV3-2; J: TRBJ1-1; size: NA; D: NA
DNA: TGTGCCAGCAGCTCCCGATTTTCGTGGTGGACAGATACGCAGTATTTT; CDR3: CASSSRFSWWTDTQYF; V: TRBV21-1; J: TRBJ2-3; size: NA; D: NA
DNA: TGCAGCGCAGGGACATCTAATGAAAAACTGTTTTTT; CDR3: CSAGTSNEKLFF; V: TRBV29-1; J: TRBJ1-4; size: NA; D: NA
DNA: TGTGCCAGCAGCGCATCCGTGGCTGGCTACACCTTC; CDR3: CASSASVAGYTF; V: TRBV7-9; J: TRBJ1-2; size: NA; D: NA
DNA: TGTGCCAGCAGTTCGGGGGCCTCTGGAAACACCATATATTTT; CDR3: CASSSGASGNTIYF; V: TRBV6-5; J: TRBJ1-3; size: NA; D: NA
DNA: TGTGCCAGCAGTTCATTTAATTCACCCCTCCACTTT; CDR3: CASSSFNSPLHF; V: TRBV12-3/TRBV12-4; J: TRBJ1-6; size: NA; D: NA
DNA: TGTGCCAGCAGAGGGGGGATGAACGGACAGCCCCAGCATTTT; CDR3: CASRGGMNGQPQHF; V: TRBV6-5; J: TRBJ1-5; size: once; D: NA
DNA: TGTGCCAGCAGTGATCGCCGGCAGACTAACTATGGCTACACCTTC; CDR3: CASSDRRQTNYGYTF; V: TRBV25-1; J: TRBJ1-2; size: NA; D: NA
DNA: TGTGCCAGCCGCCTCGGCTCGGGTGAGCAGTTCTTC; CDR3: CASRLGSGEQFF; V: TRBV2; J: TRBJ2-1; size: NA; D: NA
DNA: TGTGCCAGCAGCCCATCCGGGACAGCTTACTACGAGCAGTACTTC; CDR3: CASSPSGTAYYEQYF; V: TRBV7-2; J: TRBJ2-7; size: NA; D: TRBD1
DNA: TGTGCCAGCAGCAGGACAGGGGGAGGGAGACACGAGCAGTACTTC; CDR3: CASSRTGGGRHEQYF; V: TRBV9; J: TRBJ2-7; size: NA; D: TRBD1
DNA: TGCGCCAGCAGCAGCGACAGGGGAGGGCAGCCCCAGCATTTT; CDR3: CASSSDRGGQPQHF; V: TRBV4-1; J: TRBJ1-5; size: NA; D: TRBD1
DNA: TGTGCCAGCACCTCAGGACTAGCGGGAGAAGCCAAAAACATTCAGTACTTC; CDR3: CASTSGLAGEAKNIQYF; V: TRBV7-9; J: TRBJ2-4; size: NA; D: TRBD2
DNA: TGTGCCAGCAGTCCTCTAGCGGGAGGGGCTCGTAAGGAGCAGTACTTC; CDR3: CASSPLAGGARKEQYF; V: TRBV2; J: TRBJ2-7; size: NA; D: TRBD2
DNA: TGTGCCAGTAGGGGGACAGCCAATCAGCCCCAGCATTTT; CDR3: CASRGTANQPQHF; V: TRBV19; J: TRBJ1-5; size: NA; D: TRBD1
DNA: TGTGCCAGCGCCCGGGGTGAGCAGTTCTTC; CDR3: CASARGEQFF; V: TRBV6-5; J: TRBJ2-1; size: NA; D: NA
DNA: TGCGCCAGCAGTCAGCGGGAGGATCGGGACAATGAGCAGTTCTTC; CDR3: CASSQREDRDNEQFF; V: TRBV4-1; J: TRBJ2-1; size: NA; D: TRBD2
DNA: TGTGCCAGCAGTTTTGGGCTCACTGAAGCTTTCTTT; CDR3: CASSFGLTEAFF; V: TRBV12-3/TRBV12-4; J: TRBJ1-1; size: NA; D: NA
DNA: TGTGCCAGCAGGGGAGATTACGAGCAGTACTTC; CDR3: CASRGDYEQYF; V: TRBV28; J: TRBJ2-7; size: NA; D: NA
DNA: TGCGCCAGCAGCTTGGTTGGGAATCATTACAATGAGCAGTTCTTC; CDR3: CASSLVGNHYNEQFF; V: TRBV5-1; J: TRBJ2-1; size: NA; D: NA
DNA: TGTGCCAGCAGTAAACAGGGTCTACGCTACACCTTC; CDR3: CASSKQGLRYTF; V: TRBV28; J: TRBJ1-2; size: NA; D: NA
DNA: TGTGCCAGCAGGTCGAACGGAAACACCATATATTTT; CDR3: CASRSNGNTIYF; V: TRBV6-5; J: TRBJ1-3; size: NA; D: NA
DNA: TGTGCCAGCAGCTTAGCAGGGGTGGTCTACGAGCAGTACTTC; CDR3: CASSLAGVVYEQYF; V: TRBV7-9; J: TRBJ2-7; size: NA; D: NA
DNA: TGTGCCAGTGGGAACCTCTCCCCGGGACTAGCGGGGCCGAGCTCCTACAATGAGCAGTTCTTC; CDR3: CASGNLSPGLAGPSSYNEQFF; V: TRBV19; J: TRBJ2-1; size: NA; D: TRBD2
DNA: TGTGCCAGCAGCTTATTTCCCAGCAAAGAGACCCAGTACTTC; CDR3: CASSLFPSKETQYF; V: TRBV7-9; J: TRBJ2-5; size: NA; D: NA
DNA: TGCGCCAGCAGCTTTCGGCTAGCGGGCCCCCGAGGGGCCGGGGAGCTGTTTTTT; CDR3: CASSFRLAGPRGAGELFF; V: TRBV5-1; J: TRBJ2-2; size: NA; D: TRBD2
DNA: TGTGCCAGCAGCTCAGAGGGCTATAATTCACCCCTCCACTTT; CDR3: CASSSEGYNSPLHF; V: TRBV6-5; J: TRBJ1-6; size: NA; D: NA